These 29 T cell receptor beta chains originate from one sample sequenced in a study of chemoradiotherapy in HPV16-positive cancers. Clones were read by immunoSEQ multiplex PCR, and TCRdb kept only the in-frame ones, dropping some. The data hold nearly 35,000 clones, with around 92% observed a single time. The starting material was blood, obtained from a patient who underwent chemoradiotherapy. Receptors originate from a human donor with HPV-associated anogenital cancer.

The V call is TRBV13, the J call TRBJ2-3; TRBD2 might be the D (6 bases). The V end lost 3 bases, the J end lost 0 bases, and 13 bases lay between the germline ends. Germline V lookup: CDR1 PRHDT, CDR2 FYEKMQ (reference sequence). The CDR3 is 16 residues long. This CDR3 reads CASSLSASGSTDTQYF. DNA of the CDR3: TGTGCCAGCAGCTTGAGTGCCAGCGGGAGCACAGATACGCAGTATTTT.

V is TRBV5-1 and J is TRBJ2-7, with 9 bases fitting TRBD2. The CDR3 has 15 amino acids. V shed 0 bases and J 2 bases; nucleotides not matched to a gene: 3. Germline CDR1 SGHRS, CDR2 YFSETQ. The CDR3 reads CASSLAAGGTYEQYF. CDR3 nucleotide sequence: TGCGCCAGCAGCTTGGCAGCGGGGGGTACCTACGAGCAGTACTTC.

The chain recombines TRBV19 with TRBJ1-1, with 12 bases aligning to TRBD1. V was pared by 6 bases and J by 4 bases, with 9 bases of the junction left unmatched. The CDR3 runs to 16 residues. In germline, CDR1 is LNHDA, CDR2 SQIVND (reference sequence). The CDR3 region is CASRSGTGGWSTEAFF. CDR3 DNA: TGTGCCAGTAGATCCGGGACAGGGGGCTGGAGCACTGAAGCTTTCTTT. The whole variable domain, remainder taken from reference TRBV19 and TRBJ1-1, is DGGITQSPKYLFRKEGQNVTLSCEQNLNHDAMYWYRQDPGQGLRLIYYSQIVNDFQKGDIAEGYSVSREKKESFPLTVTSAQKNPTAFYLCASRSGTGGWSTEAFFGQGTRLTVV.

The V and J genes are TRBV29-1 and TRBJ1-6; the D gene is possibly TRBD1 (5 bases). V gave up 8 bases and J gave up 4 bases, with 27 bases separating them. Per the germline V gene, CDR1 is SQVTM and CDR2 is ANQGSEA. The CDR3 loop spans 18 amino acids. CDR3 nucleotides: TGCAGCCCGAGCGGGGGGACCCCTAATTATTTGTATAATTCACCCCTCCACTTT. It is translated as CSPSGGTPNYLYNSPLHF.

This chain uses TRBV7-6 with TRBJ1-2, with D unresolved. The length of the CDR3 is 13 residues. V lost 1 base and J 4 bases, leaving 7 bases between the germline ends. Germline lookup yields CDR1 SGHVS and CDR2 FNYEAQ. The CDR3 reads CASSLDGFYGYTF. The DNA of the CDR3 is TGTGCCAGCAGCTTAGATGGGTTCTATGGCTACACCTTC.

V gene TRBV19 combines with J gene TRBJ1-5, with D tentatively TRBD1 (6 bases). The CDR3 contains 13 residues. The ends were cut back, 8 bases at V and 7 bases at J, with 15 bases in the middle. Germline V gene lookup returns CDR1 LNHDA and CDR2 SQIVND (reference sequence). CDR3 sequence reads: CASGDNQGQPQHF. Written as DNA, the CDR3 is TGTGCCAGTGGGGACAATCAAGGACAGCCCCAGCATTTT.

DNA of the CDR3: TGTGCCAGCAGTTACGGTCGGCGGGAGGGGAACTATGGCTACACCTTC. Protein product: CASSYGRREGNYGYTF. This chain joins TRBV6-5 and TRBJ1-2; possible D gene TRBD1, 5 bases. Germline CDR1 is MNHEY and CDR2 is SVGAGI. The V gene lost 2 bases and the J gene lost 2 bases, with 15 bases spanning the gap. The CDR3 runs 16 residues.

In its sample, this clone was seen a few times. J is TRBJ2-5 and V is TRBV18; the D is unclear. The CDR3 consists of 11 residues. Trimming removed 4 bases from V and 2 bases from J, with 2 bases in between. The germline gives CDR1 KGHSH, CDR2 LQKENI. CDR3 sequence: CASSLQETQYF. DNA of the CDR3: TGTGCCAGCTCACTACAAGAGACCCAGTACTTC.

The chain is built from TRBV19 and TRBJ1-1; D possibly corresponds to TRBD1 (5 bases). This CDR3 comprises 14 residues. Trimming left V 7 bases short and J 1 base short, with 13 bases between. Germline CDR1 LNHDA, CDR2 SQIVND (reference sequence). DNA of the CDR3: TGTGCCAGTACCCCAGGGCAGGAGAACACTGAAGCTTTCTTT. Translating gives CASTPGQENTEAFF.

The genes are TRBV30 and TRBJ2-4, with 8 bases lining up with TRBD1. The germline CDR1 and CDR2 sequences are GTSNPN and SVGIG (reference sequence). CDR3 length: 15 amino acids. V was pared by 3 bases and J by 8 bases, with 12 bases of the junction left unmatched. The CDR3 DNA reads TGTGCCTGGAGCCCCGGACAGGGAAGTTTGGACATTCAGTACTTC. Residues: CAWSPGQGSLDIQYF.

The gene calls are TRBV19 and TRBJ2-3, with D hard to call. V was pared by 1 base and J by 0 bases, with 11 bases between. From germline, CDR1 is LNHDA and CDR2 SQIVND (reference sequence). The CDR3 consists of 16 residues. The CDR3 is CASSIGQASSTDTQYF. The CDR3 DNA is TGTGCCAGTAGTATAGGCCAGGCCTCTAGCACAGATACGCAGTATTTT.

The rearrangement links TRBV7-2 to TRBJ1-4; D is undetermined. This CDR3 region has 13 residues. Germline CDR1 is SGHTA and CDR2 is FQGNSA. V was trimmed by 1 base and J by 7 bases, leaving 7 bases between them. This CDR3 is CASSLERREKLFF. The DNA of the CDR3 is TGTGCCAGCAGCTTAGAGAGGCGTGAAAAACTGTTTTTT.

The CDR3 protein is CASSQDSGSGGADTQYF. The CDR3 DNA follows: TGCGCCAGCAGCCAAGATTCGGGTAGCGGGGGCGCAGATACGCAGTATTTT. The rearrangement uses TRBV4-3 and TRBJ2-3, with TRBD2 identical over 9 bases. Per the germline V gene, CDR1 is LGHNA and CDR2 is YSLEER. J lost 4 bases, V lost 0 bases, and 8 bases had no gene match. The CDR3 is 17 residues long.

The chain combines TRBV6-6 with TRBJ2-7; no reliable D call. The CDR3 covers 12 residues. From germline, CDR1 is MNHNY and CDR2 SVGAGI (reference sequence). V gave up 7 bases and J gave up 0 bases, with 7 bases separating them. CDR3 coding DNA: TGTGCCAGCACCGGCGCCTCCTACGAGCAGTACTTC. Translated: CASTGASYEQYF.

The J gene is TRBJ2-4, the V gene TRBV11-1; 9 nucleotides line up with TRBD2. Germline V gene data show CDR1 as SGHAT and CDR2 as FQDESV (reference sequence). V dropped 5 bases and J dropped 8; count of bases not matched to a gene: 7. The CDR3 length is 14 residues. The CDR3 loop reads CASSRGGARDIQYF. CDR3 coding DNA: TGTGCCAGCAGCCGCGGGGGGGCGCGGGACATTCAGTACTTC.

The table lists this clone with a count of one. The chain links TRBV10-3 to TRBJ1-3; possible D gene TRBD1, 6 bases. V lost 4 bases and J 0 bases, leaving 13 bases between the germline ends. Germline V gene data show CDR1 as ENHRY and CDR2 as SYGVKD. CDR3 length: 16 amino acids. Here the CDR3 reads CAISGPRGLSGNTIYF. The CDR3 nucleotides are TGTGCCATCAGTGGACCCAGGGGTCTCTCTGGAAACACCATATATTTT.

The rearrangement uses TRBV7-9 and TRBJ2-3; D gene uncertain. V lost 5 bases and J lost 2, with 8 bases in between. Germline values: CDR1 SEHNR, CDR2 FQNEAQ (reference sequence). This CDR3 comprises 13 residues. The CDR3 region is CASSPQVTDTQYF. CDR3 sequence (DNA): TGTGCCAGCAGCCCTCAAGTCACAGATACGCAGTATTTT.

The CDR3 DNA reads TGTGCCAGCAGCTTGGTCGGGACGGGCCGCAATGAGCAGTTCTTC. This sequence encodes CASSLVGTGRNEQFF. The genes are TRBV5-5 and TRBJ2-1; D is tentatively TRBD1 or TRBD2 (5 bases each). V was shortened by 0 bases and J by 6 bases, with 13 bases between the two germline ends. CDR3 length equals 15 residues. Germline V gene data show CDR1 as SGHKS and CDR2 as YYEKEE (reference sequence).

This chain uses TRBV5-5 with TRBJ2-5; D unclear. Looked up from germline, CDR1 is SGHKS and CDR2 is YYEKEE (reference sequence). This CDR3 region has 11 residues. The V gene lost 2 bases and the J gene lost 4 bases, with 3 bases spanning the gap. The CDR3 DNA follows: TGTGCCAGCAGCTTTGGAGAGACCCAGTACTTC. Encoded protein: CASSFGETQYF.

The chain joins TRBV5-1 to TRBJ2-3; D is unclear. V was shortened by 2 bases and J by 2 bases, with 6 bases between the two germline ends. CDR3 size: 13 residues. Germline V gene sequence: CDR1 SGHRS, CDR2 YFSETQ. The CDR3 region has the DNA TGCGCCAGCAGCTTAGGGTTCACAGATACGCAGTATTTT. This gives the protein CASSLGFTDTQYF.

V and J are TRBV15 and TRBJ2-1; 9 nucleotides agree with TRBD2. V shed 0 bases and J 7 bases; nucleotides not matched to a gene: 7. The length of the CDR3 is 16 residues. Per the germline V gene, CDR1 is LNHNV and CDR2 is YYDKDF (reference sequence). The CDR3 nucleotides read TGTGCCACCAGCAGAGATGGTGGCGGGGGGGTTAATGAGCAGTTCTTC. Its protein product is CATSRDGGGGVNEQFF. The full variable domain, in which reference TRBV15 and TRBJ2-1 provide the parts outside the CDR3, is DAMVIQNPRYQVTQFGKPVTLSCSQTLNHNVMYWYQQKSSQAPKLLFHYYDKDFNNEADTPDNFQSRRPNTSFCFLDIRSPGLGDTAMYLCATSRDGGGGVNEQFFGPGTRLTVL.

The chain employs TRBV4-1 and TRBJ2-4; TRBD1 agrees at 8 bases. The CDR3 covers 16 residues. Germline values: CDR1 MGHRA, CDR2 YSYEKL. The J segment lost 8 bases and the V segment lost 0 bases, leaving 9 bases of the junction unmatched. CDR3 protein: CASSQDQRTGTDIQYF. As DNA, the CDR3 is TGCGCCAGCAGCCAAGATCAAAGGACAGGGACTGACATTCAGTACTTC.

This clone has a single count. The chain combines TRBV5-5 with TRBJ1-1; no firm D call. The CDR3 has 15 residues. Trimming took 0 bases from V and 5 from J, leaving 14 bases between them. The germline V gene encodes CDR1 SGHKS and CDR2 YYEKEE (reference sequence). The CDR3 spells CASSLASGGKTEAFF. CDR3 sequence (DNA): TGTGCCAGCAGCTTGGCAAGCGGAGGGAAGACTGAAGCTTTCTTT.

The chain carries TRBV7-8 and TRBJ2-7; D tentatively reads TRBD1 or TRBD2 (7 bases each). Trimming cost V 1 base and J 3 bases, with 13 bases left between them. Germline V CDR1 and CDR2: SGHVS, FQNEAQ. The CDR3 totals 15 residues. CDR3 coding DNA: TGTGCCAGCAGCTTAGTGCAGGGGGGGAGCTACGAGCAGTACTTC. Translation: CASSLVQGGSYEQYF.

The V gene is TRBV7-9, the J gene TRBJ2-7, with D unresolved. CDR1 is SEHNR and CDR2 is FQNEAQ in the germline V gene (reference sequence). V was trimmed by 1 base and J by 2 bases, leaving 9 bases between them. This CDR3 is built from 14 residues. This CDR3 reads CASSLGQPTYEQYF. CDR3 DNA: TGTGCCAGCAGCTTAGGGCAGCCTACCTACGAGCAGTACTTC. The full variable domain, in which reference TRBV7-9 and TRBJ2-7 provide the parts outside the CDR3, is DTGVSQNPRHKITKRGQNVTFRCDPISEHNRLYWYRQTLGQGPEFLTYFQNEAQLEKSRLLSDRFSAERPKGSFSTLEIQRTEQGDSAMYLCASSLGQPTYEQYFGPGTRLTVT.

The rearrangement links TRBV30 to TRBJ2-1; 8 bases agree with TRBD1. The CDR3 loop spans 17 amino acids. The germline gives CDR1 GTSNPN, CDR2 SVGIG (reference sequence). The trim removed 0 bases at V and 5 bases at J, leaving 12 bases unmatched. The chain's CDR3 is CAWSVDRGRILDNEQFF. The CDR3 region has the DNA TGTGCCTGGAGTGTAGACAGGGGACGGATTCTCGACAATGAGCAGTTCTTC.

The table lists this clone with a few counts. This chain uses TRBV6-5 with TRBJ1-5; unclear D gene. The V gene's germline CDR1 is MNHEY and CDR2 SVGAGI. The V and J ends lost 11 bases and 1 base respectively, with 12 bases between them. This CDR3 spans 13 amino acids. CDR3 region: CAAAAASNQPQHF. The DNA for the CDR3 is TGTGCCGCGGCGGCAGCCAGCAATCAGCCCCAGCATTTT.

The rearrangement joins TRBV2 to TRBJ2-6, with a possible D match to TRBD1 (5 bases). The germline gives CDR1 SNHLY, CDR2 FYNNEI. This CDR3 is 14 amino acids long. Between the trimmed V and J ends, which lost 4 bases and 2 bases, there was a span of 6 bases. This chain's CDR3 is CASSAGTGANVLTF. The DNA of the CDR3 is TGTGCCAGCAGTGCAGGGACTGGGGCCAACGTCCTGACTTTC.

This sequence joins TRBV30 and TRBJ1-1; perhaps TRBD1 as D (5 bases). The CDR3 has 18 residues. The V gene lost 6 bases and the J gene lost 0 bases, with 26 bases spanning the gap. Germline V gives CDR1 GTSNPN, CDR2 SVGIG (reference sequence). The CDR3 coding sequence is TGTGCCTGCTTTCCCAGACTTTCCGCCCGGGGGGTGAACACTGAAGCTTTCTTT. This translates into CACFPRLSARGVNTEAFF.